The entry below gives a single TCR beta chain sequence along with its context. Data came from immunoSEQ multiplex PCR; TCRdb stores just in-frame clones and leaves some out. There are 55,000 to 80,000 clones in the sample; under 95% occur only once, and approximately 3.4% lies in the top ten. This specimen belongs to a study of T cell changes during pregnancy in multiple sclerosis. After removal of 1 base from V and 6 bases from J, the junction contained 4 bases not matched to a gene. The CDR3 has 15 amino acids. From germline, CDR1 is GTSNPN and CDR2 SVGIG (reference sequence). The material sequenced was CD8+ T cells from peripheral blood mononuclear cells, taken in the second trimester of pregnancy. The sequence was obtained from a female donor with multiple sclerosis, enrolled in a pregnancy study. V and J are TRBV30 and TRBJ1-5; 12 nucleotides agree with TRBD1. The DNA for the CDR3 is TGTGCCTGGAGTGATGGGACAGGGGGCGGTCAGCCCCAGCATTTT. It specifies CAWSDGTGGGQPQHF.